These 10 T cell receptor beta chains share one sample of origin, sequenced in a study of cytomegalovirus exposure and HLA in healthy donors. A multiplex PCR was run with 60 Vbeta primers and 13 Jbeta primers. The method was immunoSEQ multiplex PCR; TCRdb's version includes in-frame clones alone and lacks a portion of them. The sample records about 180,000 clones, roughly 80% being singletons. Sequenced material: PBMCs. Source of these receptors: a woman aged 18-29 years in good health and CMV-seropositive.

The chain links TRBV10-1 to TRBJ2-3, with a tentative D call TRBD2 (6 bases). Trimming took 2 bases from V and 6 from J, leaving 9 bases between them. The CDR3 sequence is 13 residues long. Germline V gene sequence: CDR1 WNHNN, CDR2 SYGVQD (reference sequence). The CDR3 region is CASSERGWDTQYF. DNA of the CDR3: TGCGCCAGCAGTGAGCGGGGGTGGGATACGCAGTATTTT.

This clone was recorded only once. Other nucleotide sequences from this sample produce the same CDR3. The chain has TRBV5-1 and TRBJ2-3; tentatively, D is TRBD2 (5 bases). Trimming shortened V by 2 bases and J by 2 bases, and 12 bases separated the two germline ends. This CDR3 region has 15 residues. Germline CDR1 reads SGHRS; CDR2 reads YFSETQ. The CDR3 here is CASSLYTGSTDTQYF. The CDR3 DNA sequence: TGCGCCAGCAGCTTATACACGGGATCCACAGATACGCAGTATTTT.

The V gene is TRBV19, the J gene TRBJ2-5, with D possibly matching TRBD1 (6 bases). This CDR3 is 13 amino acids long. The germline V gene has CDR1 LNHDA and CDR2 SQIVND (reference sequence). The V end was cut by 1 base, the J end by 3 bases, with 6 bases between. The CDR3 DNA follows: TGTGCCAGTAGTATAGGGACAGAAGAGACCCAGTACTTC. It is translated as CASSIGTEETQYF.

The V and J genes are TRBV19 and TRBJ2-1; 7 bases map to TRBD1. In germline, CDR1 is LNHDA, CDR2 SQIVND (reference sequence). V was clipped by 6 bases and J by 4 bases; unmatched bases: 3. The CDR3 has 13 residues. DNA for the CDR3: TGTGCCAGTAGCCGGGACAGATACAATGAGCAGTTCTTC. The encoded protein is CASSRDRYNEQFF.

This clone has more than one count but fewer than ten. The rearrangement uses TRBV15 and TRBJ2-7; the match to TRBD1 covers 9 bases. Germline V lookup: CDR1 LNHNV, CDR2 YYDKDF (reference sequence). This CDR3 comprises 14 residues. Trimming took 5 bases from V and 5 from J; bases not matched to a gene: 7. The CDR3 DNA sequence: TGTGCCACCAGCTCCGGGACAGGGCTCCACGAGCAGTACTTC. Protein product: CATSSGTGLHEQYF.

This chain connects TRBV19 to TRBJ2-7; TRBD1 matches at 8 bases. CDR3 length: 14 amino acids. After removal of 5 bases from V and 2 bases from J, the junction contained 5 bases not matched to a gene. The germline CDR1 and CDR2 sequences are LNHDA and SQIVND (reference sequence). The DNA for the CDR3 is TGTGCCAGTAGTGTCAGGGGGCTCGCCTACGAGCAGTACTTC. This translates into CASSVRGLAYEQYF.

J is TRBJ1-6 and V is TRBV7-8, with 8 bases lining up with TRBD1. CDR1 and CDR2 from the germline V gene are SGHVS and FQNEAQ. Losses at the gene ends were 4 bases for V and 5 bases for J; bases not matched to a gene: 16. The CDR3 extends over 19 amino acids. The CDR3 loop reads CASSWTKTPGQEHNSPLHF. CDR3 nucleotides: TGTGCCAGCAGCTGGACAAAAACTCCGGGACAGGAGCATAATTCACCCCTCCACTTT.

The CDR3 here is CAIKDRDNQPQHF. CDR3 DNA: TGTGCCATCAAGGACAGGGATAATCAGCCCCAGCATTTT. V gene TRBV2 combines with J gene TRBJ1-5, with 8 bases matching TRBD1. This CDR3 spans 13 amino acids. Trimming cost V 10 bases and J 4 bases; bases outside gene matches: 6. Germline V gives CDR1 SNHLY, CDR2 FYNNEI. The whole variable domain, filled in from reference TRBV2 and TRBJ1-5, reads EPEVTQTPSHQVTQMGQEVILRCVPISNHLYFYWYRQILGQKVEFLVSFYNNEISEKSEIFDDQFSVERPDGSNFTLKIRSTKLEDSAMYFCAIKDRDNQPQHFGDGTRLSIL.

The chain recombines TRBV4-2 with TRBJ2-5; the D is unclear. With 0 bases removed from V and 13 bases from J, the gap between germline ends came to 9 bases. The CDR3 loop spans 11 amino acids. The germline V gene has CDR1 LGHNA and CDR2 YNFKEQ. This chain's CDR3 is CASSQDSMRYF. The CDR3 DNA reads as TGTGCCAGCAGCCAAGATTCCATGAGGTACTTC.

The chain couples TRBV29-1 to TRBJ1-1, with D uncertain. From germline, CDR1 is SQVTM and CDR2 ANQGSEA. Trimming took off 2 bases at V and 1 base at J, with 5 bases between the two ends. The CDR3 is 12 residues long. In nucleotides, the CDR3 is TGCAGCGTTGAACGGGAGAACACTGAAGCTTTCTTT. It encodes CSVERENTEAFF.